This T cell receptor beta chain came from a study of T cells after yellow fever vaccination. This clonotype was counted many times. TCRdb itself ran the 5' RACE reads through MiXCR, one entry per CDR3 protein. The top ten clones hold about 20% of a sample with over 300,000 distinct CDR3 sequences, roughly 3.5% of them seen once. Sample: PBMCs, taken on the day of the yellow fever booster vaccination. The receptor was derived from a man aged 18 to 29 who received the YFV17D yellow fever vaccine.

The CDR3 loop reads CASSLSSRVEQFF. The DNA of the CDR3 is TGCGCCAGCAGCCTCAGCTCCCGGGTTGAGCAGTTCTTC. The chain couples TRBV4-1 to TRBJ2-1; D gene uncertain. The V gene's germline CDR1 is MGHRA and CDR2 YSYEKL. The ends were cut back, 4 bases at V and 9 bases at J, with 13 bases in the middle. The CDR3 is made up of 13 amino acids.